Listed below are T cell receptor beta chains from one sample, sequenced in a study of T cells expressing NK-cell markers. TCRdb reprocessed the 5' RACE reads; each CDR3 protein has one entry and no DNA is given. The sample totals about 260,000 distinct CDR3 sequences. The sequencing input was blood T cells: a sorted CD56 or NKG2C T cell subset, CD4+ or CD8+ T cells, or bulk PBMC T cells (not recorded which). These receptors all come from a woman between 18 and 70 years old in good health. Both conserved end residues are part of each CDR3.

V: TRBV12-3/TRBV12-4
J: TRBJ2-5
CDR3: CASSRLQGARETQYF

V: TRBV4-3
J: TRBJ2-2
CDR3: CASSQRSGTGELFF

V: TRBV28
J: TRBJ2-7
CDR3: CASRGQTYEQYF

V: TRBV5-1
J: TRBJ1-5
CDR3: CASSLGALSNQPQHF

V: TRBV9
J: TRBJ2-2
CDR3: CASSAGGLDTGELFF

V: TRBV11-2
J: TRBJ1-3
CDR3: CASSLEVNTIYF

V: TRBV10-3
J: TRBJ1-5
CDR3: CAIATGGYSNQPQHF

V: TRBV12-3/TRBV12-4
J: TRBJ2-5
CDR3: CASSLRFRKETQYF

V: TRBV2
J: TRBJ1-1
CDR3: CASSGSAGGHTEAFF

V: TRBV5-5
J: TRBJ1-5
CDR3: CASSRGGSGINQPQHF

V: TRBV7-3
J: TRBJ2-1
CDR3: CASSFLPGAISGTYNEQFF

V: TRBV5-4
J: TRBJ1-1
CDR3: CASSLGGGGGTEAFF

V: TRBV7-2
J: TRBJ2-4
CDR3: CASSPEGGQGNIQYF

V: TRBV12-3/TRBV12-4
J: TRBJ1-5
CDR3: CASSRRQGYQNQPQHF

V: TRBV28
J: TRBJ2-1
CDR3: CASSLLGPNFEQFF